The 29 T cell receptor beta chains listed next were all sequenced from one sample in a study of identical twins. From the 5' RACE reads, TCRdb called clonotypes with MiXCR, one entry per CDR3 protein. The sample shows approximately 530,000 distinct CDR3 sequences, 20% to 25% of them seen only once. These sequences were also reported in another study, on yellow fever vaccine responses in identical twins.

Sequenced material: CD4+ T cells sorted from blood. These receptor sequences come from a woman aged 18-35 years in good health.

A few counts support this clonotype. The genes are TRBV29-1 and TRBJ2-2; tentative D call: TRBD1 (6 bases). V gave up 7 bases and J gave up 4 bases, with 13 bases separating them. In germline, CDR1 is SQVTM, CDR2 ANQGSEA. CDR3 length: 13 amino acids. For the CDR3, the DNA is TGCAGCGCCCCGGGACAAACCACCGGGGAGCTGTTTTTT. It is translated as CSAPGQTTGELFF.

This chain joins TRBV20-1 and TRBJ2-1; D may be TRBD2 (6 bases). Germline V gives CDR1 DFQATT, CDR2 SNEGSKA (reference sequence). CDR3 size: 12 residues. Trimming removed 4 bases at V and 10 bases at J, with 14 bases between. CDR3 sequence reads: CSAMTLAPEQFF. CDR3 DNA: TGCAGTGCTATGACTCTAGCGCCCGAGCAGTTCTTC.

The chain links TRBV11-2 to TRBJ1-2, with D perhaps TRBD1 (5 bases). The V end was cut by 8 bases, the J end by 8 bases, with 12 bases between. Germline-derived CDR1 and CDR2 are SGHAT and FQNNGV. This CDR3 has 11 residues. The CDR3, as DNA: TGTGCCAGCGGGACGACTGGCGGCTACACCTTC. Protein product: CASGTTGGYTF. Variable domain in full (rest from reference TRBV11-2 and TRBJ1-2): EAGVAQSPRYKIIEKRQSVAFWCNPISGHATLYWYQQILGQGPKLLIQFQNNGVVDDSQLPKDRFSAERLKGVDSTLKIQPAKLEDSAVYLCASGTTGGYTFGSGTRLTVV.

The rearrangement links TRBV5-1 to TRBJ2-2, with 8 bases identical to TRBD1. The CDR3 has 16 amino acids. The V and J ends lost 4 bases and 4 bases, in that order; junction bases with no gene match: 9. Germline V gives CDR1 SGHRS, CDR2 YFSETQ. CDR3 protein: CASSLAGGAGTGELFF. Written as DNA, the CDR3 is TGCGCCAGCAGCCTAGCAGGGGGCGCTGGCACCGGGGAGCTGTTTTTT.

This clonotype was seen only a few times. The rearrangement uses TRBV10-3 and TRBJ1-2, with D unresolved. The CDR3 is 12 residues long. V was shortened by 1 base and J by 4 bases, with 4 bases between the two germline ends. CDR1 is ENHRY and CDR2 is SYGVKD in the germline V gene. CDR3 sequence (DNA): TGTGCCATCAGTGAGTTCGCCTATGGCTACACCTTC. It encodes CAISEFAYGYTF.

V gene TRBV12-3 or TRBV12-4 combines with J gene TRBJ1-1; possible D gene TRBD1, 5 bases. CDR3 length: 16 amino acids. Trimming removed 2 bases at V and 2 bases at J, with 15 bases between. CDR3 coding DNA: TGTGCCAGCAGTTTACACGGGGGTCGGGGAAACACTGAAGCTTTCTTT. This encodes CASSLHGGRGNTEAFF.

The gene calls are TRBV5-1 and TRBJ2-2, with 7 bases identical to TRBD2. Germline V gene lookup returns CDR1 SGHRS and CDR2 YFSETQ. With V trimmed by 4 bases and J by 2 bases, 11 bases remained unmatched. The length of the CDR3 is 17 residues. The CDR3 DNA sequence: TGCGCCAGCAGCCCGGGACTAACCGGACATAACACCGGGGAGCTGTTTTTT. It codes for CASSPGLTGHNTGELFF.

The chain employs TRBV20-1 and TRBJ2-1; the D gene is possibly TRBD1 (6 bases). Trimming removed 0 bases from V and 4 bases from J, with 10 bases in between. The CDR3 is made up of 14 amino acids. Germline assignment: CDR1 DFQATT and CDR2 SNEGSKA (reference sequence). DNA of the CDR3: TGCAGTGCTAGAGAGGGCAGGGGATACAATGAGCAGTTCTTC. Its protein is CSAREGRGYNEQFF.

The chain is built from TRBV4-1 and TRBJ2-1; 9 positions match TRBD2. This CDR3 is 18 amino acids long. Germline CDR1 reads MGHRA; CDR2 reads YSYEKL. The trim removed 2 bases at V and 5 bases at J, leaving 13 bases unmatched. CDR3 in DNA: TGCGCCAGCAGCCAACCTCCCGTCGGGGCGGGAGGGCACAATGAGCAGTTCTTC. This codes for CASSQPPVGAGGHNEQFF.

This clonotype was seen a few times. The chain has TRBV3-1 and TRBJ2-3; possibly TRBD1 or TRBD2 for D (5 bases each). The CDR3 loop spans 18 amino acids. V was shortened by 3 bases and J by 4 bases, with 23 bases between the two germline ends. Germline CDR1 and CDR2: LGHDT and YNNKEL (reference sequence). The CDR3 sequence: CASSQFPSWGRKADTQYF. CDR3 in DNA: TGTGCCAGCAGCCAGTTCCCTAGCTGGGGGAGAAAGGCAGATACGCAGTATTTT.

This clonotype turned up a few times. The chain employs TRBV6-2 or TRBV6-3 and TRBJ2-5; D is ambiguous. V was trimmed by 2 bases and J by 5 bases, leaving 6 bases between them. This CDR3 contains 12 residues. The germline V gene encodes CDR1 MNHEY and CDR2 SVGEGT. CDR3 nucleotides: TGTGCCAGCAGTTACGCCACGGAGACCCAGTACTTC. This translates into CASSYATETQYF.

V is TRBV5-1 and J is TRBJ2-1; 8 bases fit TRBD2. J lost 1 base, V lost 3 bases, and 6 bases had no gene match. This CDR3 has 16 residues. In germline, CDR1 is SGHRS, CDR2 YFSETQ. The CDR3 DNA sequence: TGCGCCAGCAGCTCAGGAGCGGGAGAGTCCTACAATGAGCAGTTCTTC. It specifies CASSSGAGESYNEQFF.

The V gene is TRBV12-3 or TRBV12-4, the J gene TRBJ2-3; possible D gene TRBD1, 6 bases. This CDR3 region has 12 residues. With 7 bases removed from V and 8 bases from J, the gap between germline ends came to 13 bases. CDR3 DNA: TGTGCCAGCAATCCCCAGGGGTCTACGCAGTATTTT. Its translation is CASNPQGSTQYF.

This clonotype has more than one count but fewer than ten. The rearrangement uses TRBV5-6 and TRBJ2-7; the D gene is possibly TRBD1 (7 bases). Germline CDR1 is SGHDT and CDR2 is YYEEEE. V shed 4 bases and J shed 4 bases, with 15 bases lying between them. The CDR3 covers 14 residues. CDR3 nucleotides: TGTGCCAGCAGCGGCGGGGACAGACGATACGAGCAGTACGTC. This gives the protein CASSGGDRRYEQYV.

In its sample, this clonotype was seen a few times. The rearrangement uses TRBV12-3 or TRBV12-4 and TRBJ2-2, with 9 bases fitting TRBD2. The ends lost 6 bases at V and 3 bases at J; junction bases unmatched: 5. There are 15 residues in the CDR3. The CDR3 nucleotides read TGTGCCAGCAGGAGGACTAGCGCGGACACCGGGGAGCTGTTTTTT. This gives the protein CASRRTSADTGELFF.

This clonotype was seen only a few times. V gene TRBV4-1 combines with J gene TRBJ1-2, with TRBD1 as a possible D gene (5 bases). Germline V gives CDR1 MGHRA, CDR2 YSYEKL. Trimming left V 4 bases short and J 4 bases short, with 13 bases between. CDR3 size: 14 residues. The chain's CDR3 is CASSLEGQIYGYTF. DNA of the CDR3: TGCGCCAGCAGCCTCGAGGGGCAGATCTATGGCTACACCTTC.

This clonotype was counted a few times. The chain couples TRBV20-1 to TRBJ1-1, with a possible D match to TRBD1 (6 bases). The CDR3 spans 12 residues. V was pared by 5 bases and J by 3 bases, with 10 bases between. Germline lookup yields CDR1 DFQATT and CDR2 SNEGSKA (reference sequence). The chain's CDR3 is CSAGKGDTEAFF. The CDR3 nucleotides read TGCAGTGCTGGAAAGGGGGACACTGAAGCTTTCTTT.

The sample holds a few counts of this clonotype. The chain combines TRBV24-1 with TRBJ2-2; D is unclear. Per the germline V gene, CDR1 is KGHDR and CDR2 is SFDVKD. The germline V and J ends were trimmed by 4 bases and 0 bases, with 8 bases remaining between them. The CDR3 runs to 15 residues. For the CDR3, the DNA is TGTGCCACCAGTGACCCATACCCGAACACCGGGGAGCTGTTTTTT. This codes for CATSDPYPNTGELFF.

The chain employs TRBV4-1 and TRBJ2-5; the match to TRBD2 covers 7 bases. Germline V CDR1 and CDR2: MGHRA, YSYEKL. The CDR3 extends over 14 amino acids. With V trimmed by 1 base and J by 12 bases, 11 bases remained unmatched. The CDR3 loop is CASSQGWLADLKYF. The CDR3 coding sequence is TGCGCCAGCAGCCAAGGTTGGCTAGCGGATCTGAAGTACTTC.

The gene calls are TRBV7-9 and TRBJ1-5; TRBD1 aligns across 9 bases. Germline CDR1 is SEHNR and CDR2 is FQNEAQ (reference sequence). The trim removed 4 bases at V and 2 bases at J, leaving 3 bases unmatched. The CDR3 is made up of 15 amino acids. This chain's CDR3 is CASSSTGGGNQPQHF. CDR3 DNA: TGTGCCAGCAGCTCAACAGGGGGCGGCAATCAGCCCCAGCATTTT.

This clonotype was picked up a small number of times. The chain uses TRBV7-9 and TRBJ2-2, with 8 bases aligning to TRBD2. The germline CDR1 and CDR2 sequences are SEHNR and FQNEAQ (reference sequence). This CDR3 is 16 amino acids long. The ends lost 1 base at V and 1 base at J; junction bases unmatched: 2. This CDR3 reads CASSLGAGVNTGELFF. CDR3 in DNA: TGTGCCAGCAGCTTAGGAGCGGGGGTGAACACCGGGGAGCTGTTTTTT.

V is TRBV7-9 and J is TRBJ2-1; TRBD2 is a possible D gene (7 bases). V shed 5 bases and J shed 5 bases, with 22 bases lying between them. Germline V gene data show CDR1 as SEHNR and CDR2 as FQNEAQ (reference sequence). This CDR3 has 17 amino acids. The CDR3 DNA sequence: TGTGCCAGCAGCCCCAAAATCTCGGGGGGCACGGACAATGAGCAGTTCTTC. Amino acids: CASSPKISGGTDNEQFF.

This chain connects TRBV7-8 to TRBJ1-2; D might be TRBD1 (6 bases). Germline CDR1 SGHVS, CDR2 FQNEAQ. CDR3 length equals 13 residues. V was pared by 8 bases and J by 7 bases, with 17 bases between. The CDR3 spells CASGWGGRGGYTF. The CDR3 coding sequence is TGTGCCAGCGGCTGGGGGGGGCGAGGTGGCTACACCTTC.

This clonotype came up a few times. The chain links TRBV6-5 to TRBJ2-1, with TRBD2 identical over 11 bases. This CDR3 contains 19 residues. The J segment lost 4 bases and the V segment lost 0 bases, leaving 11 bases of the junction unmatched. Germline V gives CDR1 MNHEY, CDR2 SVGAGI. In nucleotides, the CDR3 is TGTGCCAGCAGTTACTCGATGGGGGGCATAGCGGGAGGGTACAATGAGCAGTTCTTC. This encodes CASSYSMGGIAGGYNEQFF.

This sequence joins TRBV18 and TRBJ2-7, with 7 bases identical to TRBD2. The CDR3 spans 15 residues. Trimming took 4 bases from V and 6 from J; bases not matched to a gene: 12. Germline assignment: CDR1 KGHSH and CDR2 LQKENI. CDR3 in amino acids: CASSRTREGRVEQYF. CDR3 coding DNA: TGTGCCAGCTCACGTACGAGGGAGGGAAGGGTCGAGCAGTACTTC.

DNA for the CDR3: TGCAGTGCTCCAACCCTAGGGGGCCGGGATACGCAGTATTTT. As protein: CSAPTLGGRDTQYF. The V gene is TRBV20-1, the J gene TRBJ2-3, with 7 bases matching TRBD1. Germline V gives CDR1 DFQATT, CDR2 SNEGSKA (reference sequence). CDR3 size: 14 residues. V was pared by 5 bases and J by 6 bases, with 11 bases of the junction left unmatched.

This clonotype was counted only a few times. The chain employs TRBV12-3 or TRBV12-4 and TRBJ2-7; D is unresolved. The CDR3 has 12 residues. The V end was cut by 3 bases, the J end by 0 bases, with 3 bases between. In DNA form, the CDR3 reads TGTGCCAGCAGTTTGACCTCCTACGAGCAGTACTTC. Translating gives CASSLTSYEQYF.

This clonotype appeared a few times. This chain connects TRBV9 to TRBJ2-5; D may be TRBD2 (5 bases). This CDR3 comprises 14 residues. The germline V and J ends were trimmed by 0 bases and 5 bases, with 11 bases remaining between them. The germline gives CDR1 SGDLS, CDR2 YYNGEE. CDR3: CASSVGLAGETQYF. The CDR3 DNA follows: TGTGCCAGCAGCGTAGGGCTAGCTGGGGAGACCCAGTACTTC.

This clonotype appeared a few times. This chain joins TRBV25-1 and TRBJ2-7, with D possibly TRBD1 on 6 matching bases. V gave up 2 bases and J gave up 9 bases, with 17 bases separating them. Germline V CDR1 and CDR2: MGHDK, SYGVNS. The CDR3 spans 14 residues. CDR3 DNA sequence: TGTGCCAGCAGTGAAAATGGGGGACACCGCGGGCAGTACGTC. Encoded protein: CASSENGGHRGQYV.